What follows are 25 T cell receptor beta chains derived from one specimen sequenced in a study of regulatory T cells in long-lasting Graves disease. According to the study, TCR beta libraries were built with iRepertoire HTBI primers and CDR3-region Arm-PCR. One entry per CDR3 protein, called by TCRdb with MiXCR from the multiplex PCR reads. The table lists about 530,000 distinct CDR3 sequences, about 16% of them singletons. Time point denoted: newly diagnosed GD, antithyroid drugs for less than 3 months. Generation of the TCR library employed RNA extracted from PBMCs. These data also featured in a second study, about T cells in Graves' hyperthyroidism and ophthalmopathy.

The material was peripheral blood mononuclear cells (PBMCs), obtained at new diagnosis, from a patient treated with antithyroid drugs. These receptors all stem from a woman aged 35-65 years with Graves disease.

Here the CDR3 DNA reads TGTGCCAGCAGTTACGGACGTTGGACCGGGGAGCTGTTTTTT. It specifies CASSYGRWTGELFF. The chain uses TRBV6-9 and TRBJ2-2; D not certain. V gave up 3 bases and J gave up 5 bases, with 10 bases separating them. The length of the CDR3 is 14 residues. Germline values: CDR1 MNHGY, CDR2 SVAAGI.

The chain has TRBV7-9 and TRBJ2-1; possible D gene TRBD2, 5 bases. The ends were cut back, 1 base at V and 9 bases at J, with 19 bases in the middle. Germline V lookup: CDR1 SEHNR, CDR2 FQNEAQ (reference sequence). The CDR3 is made up of 16 amino acids. In DNA form, the CDR3 reads TGTGCCAGCAGCTTAGGTCTAGCTCCCGACTTTAGTGAGCAGTTCTTC. Amino acids: CASSLGLAPDFSEQFF.

This clonotype has only one observation. As DNA, the CDR3 is TGTGCCAGCAGTTACTCGGACAGGGGGAGCACAGATACGCAGTATTTT. The encoded protein is CASSYSDRGSTDTQYF. The gene calls are TRBV6-5 and TRBJ2-3; 10 positions match TRBD1. CDR1 is MNHEY and CDR2 is SVGAGI in the germline V gene. V gave up 0 bases and J gave up 0 bases; unmatched junction bases: 0. The CDR3 runs 16 residues.

This chain joins TRBV27 and TRBJ2-6; D is uncertain. The CDR3 contains 16 residues. The V gene lost 3 bases and the J gene lost 0 bases, with 9 bases spanning the gap. Germline CDR1 MNHEY, CDR2 SMNVEV (reference sequence). Here the CDR3 DNA reads TGTGCCAGCAGTTTTCTACGGCCCTCTGGGGCCAACGTCCTGACTTTC. This translates into CASSFLRPSGANVLTF.

J is TRBJ1-5 and V is TRBV27, with D unclear. The CDR3 spans 14 residues. Between the trimmed V and J ends, which lost 2 bases and 3 bases, there was a span of 8 bases. The V gene's germline CDR1 is MNHEY and CDR2 SMNVEV (reference sequence). CDR3 sequence reads: CASSLSHLNQPQHF. CDR3 DNA: TGTGCCAGCAGTTTAAGTCACCTCAATCAGCCCCAGCATTTT.

This clonotype was recorded many times. The V and J genes are TRBV20-1 and TRBJ2-7; weak D call: TRBD1 (6 bases). The CDR3 loop spans 12 amino acids. Germline CDR1 is DFQATT and CDR2 is SNEGSKA (reference sequence). Trimming pared 3 bases from V and 6 bases from J, leaving 12 bases between. CDR3: CSASIQGGEQYF. CDR3 in DNA: TGCAGTGCTAGTATACAGGGCGGCGAGCAGTACTTC.

This chain links TRBV7-8 with TRBJ1-2; D is unresolved. CDR3 length equals 16 residues. Trimming cost V 1 base and J 1 base, with 13 bases left between them. Looked up from germline, CDR1 is SGHVS and CDR2 is FQNEAQ. This CDR3 is CASSLEAFPLNYGYTF. Written as DNA, the CDR3 is TGTGCCAGCAGCTTAGAGGCGTTCCCCCTTAACTATGGCTACACCTTC.

Of note for this clonotype: A much more abundant neighbour one base away suggests this may be a read error. This chain joins TRBV5-1 and TRBJ1-6; D might be TRBD1 (6 bases). The germline V gene encodes CDR1 SGHRS and CDR2 YFSETQ. This CDR3 region has 14 residues. The V end lost 0 bases, the J end lost 7 bases, and 8 bases lay between the germline ends. The CDR3, as DNA: TGCGCCAGCAGCTTGGACAGGGAGAATTCACCCCTCCACTTT. Translated, it gives CASSLDRENSPLHF.

The chain employs TRBV30 and TRBJ2-3; TRBD1 might be the D (6 bases). V gave up 7 bases and J gave up 4 bases, with 12 bases separating them. Germline-derived CDR1 and CDR2 are GTSNPN and SVGIG (reference sequence). This CDR3 has 12 residues. CDR3 sequence: CAYDTGPDTQYF. CDR3 in DNA: TGTGCCTACGATACAGGGCCAGATACGCAGTATTTT.

This clonotype was seen only a few times. V gene TRBV2 combines with J gene TRBJ2-2, with a tentative D call TRBD1 (6 bases). The CDR3 covers 15 residues. With 2 bases removed from V and 1 base from J, the gap between germline ends came to 8 bases. From germline, CDR1 is SNHLY and CDR2 FYNNEI. The CDR3 coding sequence is TGTGCCAGCAGTGAAACAGGGAGGAACACCGGGGAGCTGTTTTTT. Protein product: CASSETGRNTGELFF.

The chain is built from TRBV6-1 and TRBJ2-5; D is possibly TRBD2 (5 bases). Per germline, CDR1 MNHNS and CDR2 SASEGT. Trimming cost V 2 bases and J 4 bases, with 14 bases left between them. The CDR3 runs 15 residues. CDR3 coding DNA: TGTGCCAGCAGTGAAAGTGGGAGTGGGAGAGAGACCCAGTACTTC. This encodes CASSESGSGRETQYF.

The chain carries TRBV6-5 and TRBJ2-6; no firm D call. CDR3 length: 17 residues. Germline V gene data show CDR1 as MNHEY and CDR2 as SVGAGI. V lost 0 bases and J lost 0, with 9 bases in between. The CDR3 here is CASSYSGWISGANVLTF. CDR3 coding DNA: TGTGCCAGCAGTTACTCGGGTTGGATCTCTGGGGCCAACGTCCTGACTTTC.

This clonotype was recorded many times. The chain uses TRBV2 and TRBJ2-2; D remains unclear. CDR1 SNHLY and CDR2 FYNNEI come from the germline V gene. This CDR3 contains 13 residues. V lost 10 bases and J lost 5, with 14 bases in between. The CDR3 loop is CATPHTATGELFF. The CDR3 coding sequence is TGTGCCACCCCACATACAGCTACCGGGGAGCTGTTTTTT.

This clonotype showed up many times. The chain combines TRBV6-5 with TRBJ2-3; TRBD2 is a possible D gene (6 bases). Per germline, CDR1 MNHEY and CDR2 SVGAGI. The CDR3 is made up of 13 amino acids. Trimming took 2 bases from V and 6 from J, leaving 9 bases between them. As DNA, the CDR3 is TGTGCCAGCAGTTACGGGACTCCCGATACGCAGTATTTT. Protein sequence: CASSYGTPDTQYF.

At least ten counts were recorded for this clonotype. This chain uses TRBV16 with TRBJ1-1; D is unresolved. The germline V and J ends were trimmed by 0 bases and 1 base, with 3 bases remaining between them. This CDR3 is 13 amino acids long. Germline V gene data show CDR1 as KGHSY and CDR2 as FQNENV. The CDR3 sequence is CASSQSGNTEAFF. The CDR3 region has the DNA TGTGCCAGCAGCCAATCGGGGAACACTGAAGCTTTCTTT.

The V and J genes are TRBV11-2 and TRBJ1-5, with TRBD1 matching 9 bases. The trim removed 1 base at V and 6 bases at J, leaving 7 bases unmatched. The CDR3 consists of 16 residues. The germline V gene has CDR1 SGHAT and CDR2 FQNNGV. The CDR3 nucleotides are TGTGCCAGCAGCTTAGGGACAGGGGATGGCGGTCAGCCCCAGCATTTT. Translation gives CASSLGTGDGGQPQHF.

V is TRBV5-1 and J is TRBJ1-1; D remains unclear. The germline V gene has CDR1 SGHRS and CDR2 YFSETQ. The V end was cut by 4 bases, the J end by 7 bases, with 14 bases between. The CDR3 runs to 13 residues. CDR3 sequence reads: CASSGRIGGEAFF. The CDR3 DNA is TGCGCCAGCAGCGGTCGGATCGGAGGTGAAGCTTTCTTT.

At least ten counts were recorded for this clonotype. V is TRBV19 and J is TRBJ2-3; D is possibly TRBD1 (6 bases). Germline CDR1 LNHDA, CDR2 SQIVND (reference sequence). The V end was cut by 5 bases, the J end by 0 bases, with 12 bases between. The CDR3 extends over 15 amino acids. CDR3 nucleotide sequence: TGTGCCAGTAGTTTCTCCGGACAGAGCACAGATACGCAGTATTTT. It specifies CASSFSGQSTDTQYF.

Only a few counts were recorded for this clonotype. V usage is TRBV9 and J usage is TRBJ1-3; D is ambiguous. This CDR3 contains 14 residues. Trimming shortened V by 3 bases and J by 2 bases, and 9 bases separated the two germline ends. Germline V CDR1 and CDR2: SGDLS, YYNGEE. The CDR3 loop is CASSGGPTGNTIYF. The CDR3 coding sequence is TGTGCCAGCAGCGGCGGGCCAACTGGAAACACCATATATTTT. The variable domain in full, completed from reference TRBV9 and TRBJ1-3, reads DSGVTQTPKHLITATGQRVTLRCSPRSGDLSVYWYQQSLDQGLQFLIQYYNGEERAKGNILERFSAQQFPDLHSELNLSSLELGDSALYFCASSGGPTGNTIYFGEGSWLTVV.

The chain joins TRBV6-5 to TRBJ1-3; D is possibly TRBD1 (5 bases). V lost 2 bases to trimming and J lost 2 bases, with 22 bases between them. From germline, CDR1 is MNHEY and CDR2 SVGAGI. CDR3 length equals 19 residues. For the CDR3, the DNA is TGTGCCAGCAGTTACCGATTAACGGGGCCTCATGCGGCTGGAAACACCATATATTTT. Encoded protein: CASSYRLTGPHAAGNTIYF.

This clonotype was observed at least ten times. The V gene is TRBV6-5, the J gene TRBJ1-4; D is ambiguous. This CDR3 region has 14 residues. V was clipped by 2 bases and J by 8 bases, with 12 bases between them. The germline V gene has CDR1 MNHEY and CDR2 SVGAGI. CDR3 nucleotide sequence: TGTGCCAGCAGTTACGATTCGGGTGTGGAAAAACTGTTTTTT. As protein: CASSYDSGVEKLFF.

In this sample, this clonotype turned up a few times. This chain links TRBV28 with TRBJ1-5, with D possibly TRBD1 on 6 matching bases. The CDR3 has 15 amino acids. V was trimmed by 4 bases and J by 6 bases, leaving 16 bases between them. The germline gives CDR1 MDHEN, CDR2 SYDVKM. This CDR3 reads CASSSPRGGSQPQHF. In DNA form, the CDR3 reads TGTGCCAGCAGTTCCCCAAGGGGGGGAAGTCAGCCCCAGCATTTT.

This clonotype was seen many times. V usage is TRBV24-1 and J usage is TRBJ2-1; D perhaps matches TRBD2 (5 bases). The germline CDR1 and CDR2 sequences are KGHDR and SFDVKD. Trimming cost V 3 bases and J 8 bases, with 19 bases left between them. CDR3 size: 16 residues. The CDR3 DNA follows: TGTGCCACCAGTGATCCCCGGTCGGGGATTCGCGATGAGCAGTTCTTC. Its protein is CATSDPRSGIRDEQFF.

Ten or more counts support this clonotype. V usage is TRBV27 and J usage is TRBJ1-4, with D possibly matching TRBD1 (5 bases). Per the germline V gene, CDR1 is MNHEY and CDR2 is SMNVEV (reference sequence). Trimming stripped 3 bases from V and 7 bases from J, with 12 bases between. The CDR3 contains 14 residues. The CDR3 region is CASSLTTGVEKLFF. In DNA, the CDR3 is TGTGCCAGCAGTTTGACCACGGGGGTTGAAAAACTGTTTTTT. The complete variable domain, with remaining parts taken from reference TRBV27 and TRBJ1-4, reads EAQVTQNPRYLITVTGKKLTVTCSQNMNHEYMSWYRQDPGLGLRQIYYSMNVEVTDKGDVPEGYKVSRKEKRNFPLILESPSPNQTSLYFCASSLTTGVEKLFFGSGTQLSVL.

The table lists this clonotype with many counts. The genes are TRBV3-1 and TRBJ1-5; no clear D gene. The CDR3 length is 14 residues. The V end lost 4 bases, the J end lost 8 bases, and 15 bases lay between the germline ends. Germline CDR1 is LGHDT and CDR2 is YNNKEL (reference sequence). The CDR3 nucleotides read TGTGCCAGCAGCCTTCGTGGAGGGAAGGAGCCCCAGCATTTT. The encoded protein is CASSLRGGKEPQHF.